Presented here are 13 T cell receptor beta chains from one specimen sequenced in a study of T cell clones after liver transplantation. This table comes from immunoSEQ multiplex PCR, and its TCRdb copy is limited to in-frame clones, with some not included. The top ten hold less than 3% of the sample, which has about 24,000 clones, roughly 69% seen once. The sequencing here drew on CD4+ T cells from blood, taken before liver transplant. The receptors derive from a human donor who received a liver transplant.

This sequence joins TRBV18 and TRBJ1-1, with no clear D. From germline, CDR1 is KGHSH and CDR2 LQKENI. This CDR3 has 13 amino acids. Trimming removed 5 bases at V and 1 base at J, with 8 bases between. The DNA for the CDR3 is TGTGCCAGCTCAATTGGGGAGAACACTGAAGCTTTCTTT. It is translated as CASSIGENTEAFF.

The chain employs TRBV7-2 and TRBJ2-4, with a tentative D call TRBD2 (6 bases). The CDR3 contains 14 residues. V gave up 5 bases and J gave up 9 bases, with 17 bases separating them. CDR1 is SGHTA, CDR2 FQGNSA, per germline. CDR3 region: CASSQDWGEGIQYF. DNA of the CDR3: TGTGCCAGCAGCCAGGACTGGGGGGAAGGCATTCAGTACTTC. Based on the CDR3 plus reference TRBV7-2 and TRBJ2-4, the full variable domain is GAGVSQSPSNKVTEKGKDVELRCDPISGHTALYWYRQSLGQGLEFLIYFQGNSAPDKSGLPSDRFSAERTGGSVSTLTIQRTQQEDSAVYLCASSQDWGEGIQYFGAGTRLSVL.

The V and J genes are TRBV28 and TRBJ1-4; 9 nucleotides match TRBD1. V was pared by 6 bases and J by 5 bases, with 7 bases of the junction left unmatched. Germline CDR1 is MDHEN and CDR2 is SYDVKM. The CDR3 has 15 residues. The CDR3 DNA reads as TGTGCCAGCAGAAAAGGACAGGGGCAGAATGAAAAACTGTTTTTT. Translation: CASRKGQGQNEKLFF.

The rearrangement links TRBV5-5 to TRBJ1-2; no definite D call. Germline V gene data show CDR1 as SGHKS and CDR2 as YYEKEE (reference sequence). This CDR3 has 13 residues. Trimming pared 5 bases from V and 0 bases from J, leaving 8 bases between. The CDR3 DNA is TGTGCCAGCAGTCCCGGGCCTAACTATGGCTACACCTTC. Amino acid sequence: CASSPGPNYGYTF. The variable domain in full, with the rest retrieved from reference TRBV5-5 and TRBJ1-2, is DAGVTQSPTHLIKTRGQQVTLRCSPISGHKSVSWYQQVLGQGPQFIFQYYEKEERGRGNFPDRFSARQFPNYSSELNVNALLLGDSALYLCASSPGPNYGYTFGSGTRLTVV.

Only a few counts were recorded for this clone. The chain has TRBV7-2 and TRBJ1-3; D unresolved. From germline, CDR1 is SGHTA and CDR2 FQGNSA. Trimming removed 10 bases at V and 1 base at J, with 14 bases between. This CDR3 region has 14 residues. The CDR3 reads CAIDKSGSGNTIYF. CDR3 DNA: TGTGCCATCGACAAGAGTGGGTCTGGAAACACCATATATTTT.

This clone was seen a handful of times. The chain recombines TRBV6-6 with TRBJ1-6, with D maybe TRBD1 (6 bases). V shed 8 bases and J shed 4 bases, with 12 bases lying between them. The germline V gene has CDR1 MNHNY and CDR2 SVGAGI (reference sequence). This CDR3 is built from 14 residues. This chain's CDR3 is CASAGAGYNSPLHF. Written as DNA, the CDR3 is TGTGCCAGCGCGGGGGCTGGGTATAATTCACCCCTCCACTTT.

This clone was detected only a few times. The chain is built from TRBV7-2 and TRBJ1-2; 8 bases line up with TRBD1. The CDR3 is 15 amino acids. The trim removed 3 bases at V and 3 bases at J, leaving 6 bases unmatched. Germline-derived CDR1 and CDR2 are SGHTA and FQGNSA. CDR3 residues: CASSFTTGGDYGYTF. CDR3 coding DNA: TGTGCCAGCAGCTTCACAACAGGGGGGGACTATGGCTACACCTTC.

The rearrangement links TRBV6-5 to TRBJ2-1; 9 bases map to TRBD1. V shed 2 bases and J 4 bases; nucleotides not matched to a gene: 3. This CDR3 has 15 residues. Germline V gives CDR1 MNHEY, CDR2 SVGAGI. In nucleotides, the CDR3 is TGTGCCAGCAGTTACGGGGGACAGGGTTACAATGAGCAGTTCTTC. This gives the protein CASSYGGQGYNEQFF.

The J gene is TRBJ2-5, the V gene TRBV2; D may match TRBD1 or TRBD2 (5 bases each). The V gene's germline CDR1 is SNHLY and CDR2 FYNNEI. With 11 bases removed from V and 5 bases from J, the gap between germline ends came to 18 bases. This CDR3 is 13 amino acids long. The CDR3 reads CAGTAGGRETQYF. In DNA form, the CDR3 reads TGTGCCGGAACCGCTGGGGGTCGGGAGACCCAGTACTTC.

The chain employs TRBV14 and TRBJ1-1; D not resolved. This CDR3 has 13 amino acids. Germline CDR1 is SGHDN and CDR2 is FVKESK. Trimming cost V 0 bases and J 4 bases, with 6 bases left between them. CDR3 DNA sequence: TGTGCCAGCAGCCAAGACTGGGTCACTGAAGCTTTCTTT. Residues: CASSQDWVTEAFF.

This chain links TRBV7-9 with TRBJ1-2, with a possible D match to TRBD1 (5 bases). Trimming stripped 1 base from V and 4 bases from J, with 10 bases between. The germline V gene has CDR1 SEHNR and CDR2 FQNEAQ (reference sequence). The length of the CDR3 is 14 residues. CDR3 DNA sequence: TGTGCCAGCAGCTTAGGTCAGGGACCCTATGGCTACACCTTC. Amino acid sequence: CASSLGQGPYGYTF.

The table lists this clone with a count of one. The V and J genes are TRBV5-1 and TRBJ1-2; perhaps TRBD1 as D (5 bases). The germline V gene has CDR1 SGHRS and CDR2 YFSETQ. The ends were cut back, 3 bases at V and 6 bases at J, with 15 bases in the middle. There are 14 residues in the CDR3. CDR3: CASSSGQGGDGYTF. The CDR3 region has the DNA TGCGCCAGCAGCTCAGGGCAGGGCGGGGATGGCTACACCTTC.

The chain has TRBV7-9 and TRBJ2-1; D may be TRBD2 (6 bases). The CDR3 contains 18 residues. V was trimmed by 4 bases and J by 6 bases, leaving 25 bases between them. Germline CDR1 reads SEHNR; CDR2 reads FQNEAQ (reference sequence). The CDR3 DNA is TGTGCCAGCAGCTCTACGGACTGGTGGGGGGAGAAAGGCAATGAGCAGTTCTTC. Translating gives CASSSTDWWGEKGNEQFF.